This TCR beta chain was documented in a study of T cells in Graves' hyperthyroidism and ophthalmopathy (dated by TCRdb to between 2017 and 2020). Background on the whole study: Peripheral blood was sampled at the time of initial diagnosis, prior to any treatment. To identify distinguishing TCR V-J signatures, a discovery cohort of some 99 patients was used, comprising some 43 with Graves' ophthalmopathy and 57 with stable Graves' hyperthyroidism. Prospective prediction of ophthalmopathy was tested in an independent validation cohort of 18 to 20 hyperthyroidism patients and 17 patients who later progressed to ophthalmopathy. The 75 to 100 discovery patients were divided at random into training and test sets in a 7:3 ratio. The study also compared thyroid tissue and blood T-cell repertoires from more than 5 Graves' hyperthyroidism patients. Once sampling was done, hyperthyroidism patients were given methimazole at a starting dose of 30 mg daily, whereas ophthalmopathy patients were given high-dose intravenous methylprednisolone. The paper describes TCR Vbeta CDR3 sequencing of around 140 peripheral blood samples, made up of 43 ophthalmopathy patients, approximately 73 hyperthyroidism patients and 17 progressor patients. Beyond this particular receptor, the publication reports: Sample size was not statistically predetermined, and blinding of investigators to group allocation was not performed. Most expanded thyroid clonotypes (frequency above 0.001) were also found in blood, which suggests that blood repertoires may mirror thyroid immune responses. A 13 V-J signature model separated ophthalmopathy from stable hyperthyroidism, with nearly 90% sensitivity and 81% to 82% specificity in cross-validation and 80%/75% in testing. In validation, progression to ophthalmopathy was predicted by the model with nearly 71% sensitivity and under 85% specificity, a median of about 6.8 months before onset.

Of note for this clonotype: There is no known antigen for this receptor. No much larger clonotype is one base removed from it; base qualities were not supplied.

Amplification of TCR beta CDR3 regions was carried out from RNA transcripts. A first-round RT-PCR of the TCR CDR3 used the HTBI primer set with the Qiagen OneStep RT-PCR kit. Libraries were constructed in a second round of multiplex PCR, after which size selection and purification were carried out. Libraries were sequenced paired-end with 100 bp reads on an Illumina HiSeq2000. In the original analysis: SOAPnuke was used to process the raw data, throwing out any read that contained adapters or uncalled bases, had a mean Phred below 15, or lacked an exact constant-primer or identifier match. High-quality paired reads were merged using COPE v1.2.5, and each unique nucleotide sequence was defined as a clonotype. Clonotypes were aligned to IMGT TRBV, TRBD and TRBJ reference segments using MiTCR v1.1. The analysis was restricted to V-J combinations with a frequency above 0.0001, which together covered 99.2% of the repertoires. A TCS score was defined as the ratio of F50 (clonal expansion) to E x V (chaos), with BLOSUM62-based TCRdist applied between CDR3 peptides within each V-J. Welch's t-statistics and random forest reduced several hundred V-J features to 13, which were used in a naive Bayes classifier (R e1071). TCRdb cleaned the public reads at Q25 with fastp, built clones with MiXCR and kept in-frame beta chains. Identical CDR3 proteins give one entry, which carries the most common genes and DNA. Clone size and V and J calls follow TCRdb, not the original study. This sample comprises some 460,000 distinct CDR3 sequences, 15% to 17% of them detected only once. In total, the top ten clones hold 7.7% of the sample.

Stable Graves' hyperthyroidism was defined as the absence of progression to ophthalmopathy over 18 months of follow-up. Hyperthyroidism patients were newly diagnosed, with disease duration under 2 months, and aged 18 to 65 years. Patients with uncontrolled infections, other autoimmune diseases, pregnancy or lactation were excluded. Diagnoses were established on the basis of clinical symptoms, serum thyroxine and TRAb, thyroid ultrasound, and orbital computed tomography. PBMCs were isolated from 7.5 to 10 ml of fresh peripheral blood by Ficoll-Paque density gradient centrifugation. Trizol reagent was used to extract total RNA, and RNA quality was then checked on an Agilent 2100 Bioanalyzer. The germline V gene supplies CDR1 SGDLS and CDR2 YYNGEE. From cysteine to phenylalanine, the CDR3 is 18 amino acids long. Only the CDR3 region is kept as DNA, spanning 54 bases read in frame from base 1. Deletion took 4 bases off V and 0 bases off J, with a span of 22 bases between the germline ends.

Rearrangement joined TRBV9 to TRBJ2-5; no confident D gene assignment can be made. This clonotype was sampled from a young woman with Graves' hyperthyroidism. Sample: blood. CDR3 sequence: CASSPGDGFPSYQETQYF. The DNA is TGTGCCAGCAGCCCCGGAGACGGCTTCCCCTCGTACCAAGAGACCCAGTACTTC.